The entry below gives a single T cell receptor (beta chain) sequence along with its context. With V trimmed by 4 bases and J by 8 bases, 12 bases remained unmatched. The CDR3 is 16 amino acids. Germline-derived CDR1 and CDR2 are MGHRA and YSYEKL. This sample is part of a study of cytomegalovirus exposure and HLA in healthy donors. Both 60 Vbeta primers and 13 Jbeta primers went into the PCR. Generated by immunoSEQ multiplex PCR, the TCRdb table keeps only in-frame clones and is missing some. Of over 130,000 clones in the sample, 80% were seen once. The sequenced material came from PBMCs. This TCR was recovered from a female donor in good health and CMV-seronegative. This chain connects TRBV4-1 to TRBJ2-1, with 9 bases aligning to TRBD2. In DNA, the CDR3 is TGCGCCAGCAGCCTACAGAGTTCGGGACTAGCCTATGAGCAGTTCTTC. It encodes CASSLQSSGLAYEQFF.